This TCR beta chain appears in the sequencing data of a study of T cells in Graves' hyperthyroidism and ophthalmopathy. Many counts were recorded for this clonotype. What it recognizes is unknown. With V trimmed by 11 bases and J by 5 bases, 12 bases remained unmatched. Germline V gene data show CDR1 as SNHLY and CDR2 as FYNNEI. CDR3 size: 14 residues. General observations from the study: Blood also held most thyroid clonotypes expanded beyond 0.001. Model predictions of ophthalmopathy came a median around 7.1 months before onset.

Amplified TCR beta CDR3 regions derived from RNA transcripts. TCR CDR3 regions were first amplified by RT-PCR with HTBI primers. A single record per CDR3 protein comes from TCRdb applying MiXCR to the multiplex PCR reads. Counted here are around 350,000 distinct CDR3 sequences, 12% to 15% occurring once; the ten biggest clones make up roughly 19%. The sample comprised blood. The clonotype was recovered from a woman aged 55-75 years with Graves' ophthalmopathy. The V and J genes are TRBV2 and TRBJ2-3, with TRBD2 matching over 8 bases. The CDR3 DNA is TGTGCCGTTCCGGGACTAGAGAATATAGATACGCAGTATTTT. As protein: CAVPGLENIDTQYF. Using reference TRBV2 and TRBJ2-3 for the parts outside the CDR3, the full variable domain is EPEVTQTPSHQVTQMGQEVILRCVPISNHLYFYWYRQILGQKVEFLVSFYNNEISEKSEIFDDQFSVERPDGSNFTLKIRSTKLEDSAMYFCAVPGLENIDTQYFGPGTRLTVL.